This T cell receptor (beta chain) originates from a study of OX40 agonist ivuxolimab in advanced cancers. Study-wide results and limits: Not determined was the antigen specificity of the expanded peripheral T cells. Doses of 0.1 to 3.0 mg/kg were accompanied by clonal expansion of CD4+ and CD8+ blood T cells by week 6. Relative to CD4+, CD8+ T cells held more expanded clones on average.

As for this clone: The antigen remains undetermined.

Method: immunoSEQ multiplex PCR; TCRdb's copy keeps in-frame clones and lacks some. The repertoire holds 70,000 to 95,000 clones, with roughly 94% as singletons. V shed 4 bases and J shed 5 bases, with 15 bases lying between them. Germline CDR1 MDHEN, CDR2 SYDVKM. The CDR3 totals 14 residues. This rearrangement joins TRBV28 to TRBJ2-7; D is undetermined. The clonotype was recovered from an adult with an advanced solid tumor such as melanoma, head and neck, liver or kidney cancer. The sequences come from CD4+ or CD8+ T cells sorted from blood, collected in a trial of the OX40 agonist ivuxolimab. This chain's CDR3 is CASSYPPGLDEQYF. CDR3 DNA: TGTGCCAGCAGTTATCCTCCGGGTCTTGACGAGCAGTACTTC. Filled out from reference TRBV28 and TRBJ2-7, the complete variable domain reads DVKVTQSSRYLVKRTGEKVFLECVQDMDHENMFWYRQDPGLGLRLIYFSYDVKMKEKGDIPEGYSVSREKKERFSLILESASTNQTSMYLCASSYPPGLDEQYFGPGTRLTVT.